Here is one TCR beta chain with its context. The target antigen is unknown. With V trimmed by 0 bases and J by 3 bases, 5 bases remained unmatched. The CDR3 loop spans 17 amino acids. Germline lookup yields CDR1 SGHNT and CDR2 YYREEE (reference sequence). Produced via immunoSEQ multiplex PCR; TCRdb's table is partial and in-frame only. Among roughly 180,000 clones listed, around nine tenths were seen once. This record comes from a study of T cell responses to AZD1222 COVID-19 vaccine. The study's findings and limits: Targets within unmutated variant regions were reportedly found for nearly half of spike-specific TCRs.

The sequencing here drew on peripheral blood, taken on day 0 of AZD1222 vaccination. The chain links TRBV5-4 to TRBJ2-2, with 10 bases that match TRBD2. The TCR originated in an adult in good health. The CDR3 here is CASSLAPLAGDTGELFF. The CDR3 nucleotides are TGTGCCAGCAGCTTGGCCCCCCTAGCGGGGGACACCGGGGAGCTGTTTTTT.